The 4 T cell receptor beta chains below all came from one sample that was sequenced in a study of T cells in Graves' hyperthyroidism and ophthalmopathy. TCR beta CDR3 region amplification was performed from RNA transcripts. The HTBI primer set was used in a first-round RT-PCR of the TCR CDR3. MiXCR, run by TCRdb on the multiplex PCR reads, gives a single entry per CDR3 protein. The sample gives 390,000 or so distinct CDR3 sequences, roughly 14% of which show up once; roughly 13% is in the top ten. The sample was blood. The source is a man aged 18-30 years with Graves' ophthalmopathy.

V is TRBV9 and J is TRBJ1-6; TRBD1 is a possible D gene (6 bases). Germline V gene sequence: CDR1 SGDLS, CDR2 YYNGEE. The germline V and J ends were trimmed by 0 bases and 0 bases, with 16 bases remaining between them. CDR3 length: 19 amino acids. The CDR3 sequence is CASSVAAGAYSSYNSPLHF. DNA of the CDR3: TGTGCCAGCAGCGTAGCGGCAGGGGCATATAGCTCCTATAATTCACCCCTCCACTTT.

The CDR3 nucleotides read TGTGCCAGCAGCTACGCGACTAACCGATTCGGGGAGCTGTTTTTT. Its translation: CASSYATNRFGELFF. The V call is TRBV7-9, the J call TRBJ2-2; tentative D call: TRBD2 (5 bases). Germline CDR1 is SEHNR and CDR2 is FQNEAQ (reference sequence). The CDR3 extends over 15 amino acids. V was cut by 4 bases and J by 7 bases, with 16 bases left in between. The complete variable domain, with remaining parts taken from reference TRBV7-9 and TRBJ2-2, reads DTGVSQNPRHKITKRGQNVTFRCDPISEHNRLYWYRQTLGQGPEFLTYFQNEAQLEKSRLLSDRFSAERPKGSFSTLEIQRTEQGDSAMYLCASSYATNRFGELFFGEGSRLTVL.

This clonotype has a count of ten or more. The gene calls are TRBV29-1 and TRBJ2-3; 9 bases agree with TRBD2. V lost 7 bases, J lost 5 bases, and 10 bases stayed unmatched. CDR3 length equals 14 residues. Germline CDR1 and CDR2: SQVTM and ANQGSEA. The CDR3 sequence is CSAELAGEEDTQYF. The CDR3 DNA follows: TGCAGCGCGGAGTTAGCGGGGGAGGAAGATACGCAGTATTTT.

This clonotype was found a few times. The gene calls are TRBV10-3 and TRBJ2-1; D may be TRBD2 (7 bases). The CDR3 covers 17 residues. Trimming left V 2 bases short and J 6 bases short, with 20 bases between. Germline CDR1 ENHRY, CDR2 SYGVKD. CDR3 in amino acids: CAISEAWGREYGNEQFF. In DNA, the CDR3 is TGTGCCATCAGTGAGGCATGGGGGCGGGAGTATGGCAATGAGCAGTTCTTC.